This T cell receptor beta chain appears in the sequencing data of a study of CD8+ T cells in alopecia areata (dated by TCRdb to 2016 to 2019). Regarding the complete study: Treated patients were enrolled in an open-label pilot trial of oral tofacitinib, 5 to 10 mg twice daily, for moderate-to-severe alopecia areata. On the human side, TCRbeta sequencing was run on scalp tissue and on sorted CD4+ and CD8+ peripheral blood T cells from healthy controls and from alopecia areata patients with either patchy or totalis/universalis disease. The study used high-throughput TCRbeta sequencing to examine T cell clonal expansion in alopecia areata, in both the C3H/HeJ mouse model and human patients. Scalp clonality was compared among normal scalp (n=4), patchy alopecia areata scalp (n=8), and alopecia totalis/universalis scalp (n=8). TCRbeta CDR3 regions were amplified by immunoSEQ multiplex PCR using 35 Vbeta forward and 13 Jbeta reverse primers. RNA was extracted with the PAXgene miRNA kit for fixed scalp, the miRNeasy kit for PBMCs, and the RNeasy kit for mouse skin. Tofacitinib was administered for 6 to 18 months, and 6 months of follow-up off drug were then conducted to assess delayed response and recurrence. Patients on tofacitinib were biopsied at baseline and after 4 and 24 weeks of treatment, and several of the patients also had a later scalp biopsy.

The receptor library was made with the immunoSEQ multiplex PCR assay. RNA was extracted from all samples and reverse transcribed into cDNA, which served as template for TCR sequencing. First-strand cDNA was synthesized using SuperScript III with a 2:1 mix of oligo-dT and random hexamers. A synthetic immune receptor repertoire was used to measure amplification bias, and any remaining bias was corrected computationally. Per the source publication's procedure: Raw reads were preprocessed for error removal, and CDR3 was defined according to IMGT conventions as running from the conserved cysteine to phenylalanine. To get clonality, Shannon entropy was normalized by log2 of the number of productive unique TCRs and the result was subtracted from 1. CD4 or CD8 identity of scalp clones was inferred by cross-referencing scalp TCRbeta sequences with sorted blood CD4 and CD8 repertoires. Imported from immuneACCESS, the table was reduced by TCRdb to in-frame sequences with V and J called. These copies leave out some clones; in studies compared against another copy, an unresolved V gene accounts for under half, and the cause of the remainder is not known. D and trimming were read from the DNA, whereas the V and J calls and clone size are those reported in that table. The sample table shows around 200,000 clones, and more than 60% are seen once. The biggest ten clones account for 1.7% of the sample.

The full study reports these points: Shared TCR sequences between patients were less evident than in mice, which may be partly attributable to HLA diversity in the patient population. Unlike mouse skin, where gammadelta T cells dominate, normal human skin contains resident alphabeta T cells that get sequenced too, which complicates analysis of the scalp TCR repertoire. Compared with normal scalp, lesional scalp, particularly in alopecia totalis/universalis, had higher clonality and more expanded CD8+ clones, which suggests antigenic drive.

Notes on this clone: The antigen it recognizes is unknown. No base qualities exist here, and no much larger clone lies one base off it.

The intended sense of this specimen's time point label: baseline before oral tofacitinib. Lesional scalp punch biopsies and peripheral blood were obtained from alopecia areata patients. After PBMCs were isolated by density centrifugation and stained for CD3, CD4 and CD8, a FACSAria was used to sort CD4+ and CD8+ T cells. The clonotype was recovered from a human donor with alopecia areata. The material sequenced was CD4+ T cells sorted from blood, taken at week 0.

The CDR3 reads CSVAPGQGLSNTGELFF. The sequence in DNA is TGCAGCGTTGCCCCGGGACAGGGGCTATCGAACACCGGGGAGCTGTTTTTT. Rearrangement joined TRBV29-1 to TRBJ2-2; 10 bases in the middle match TRBD1. Via the germline V gene, CDR1 is SQVTM and CDR2 ANQGSEA. The germline V and J ends show losses of 4 bases and 0 bases respectively, and no gene match explains 8 bases of the junction. The CDR3 starts with the cysteine, ends with the phenylalanine, and has 17 residues. Of the read, only the CDR3 DNA is kept; its 51 bases are in frame from base 1.